This passage covers 9 T cell receptor beta chains from one sample sequenced in a study of T cell responses to AZD1222 COVID-19 vaccine. Some clones are missing from TCRdb's copy, which holds only in-frame ones; the method was immunoSEQ multiplex PCR. The data contain 150,000 or so clones, around 90% of them seen just once; the ten biggest clones take up about 4%. The sample consisted of peripheral blood, taken 28 days after the second AZD1222 dose. The receptors come from an adult who received the AZD1222 COVID-19 vaccine.

Only one count was recorded for this clone. The genes are TRBV19 and TRBJ1-2, with D unclear. The germline CDR1 and CDR2 sequences are LNHDA and SQIVND (reference sequence). The ends were cut back, 5 bases at V and 5 bases at J, with 18 bases in the middle. This CDR3 comprises 15 residues. The CDR3 sequence: CASSVAATRWYGYTF. CDR3 DNA sequence: TGTGCCAGTAGTGTGGCAGCGACACGATGGTATGGCTACACCTTC.

This clone was detected only once. The rearrangement joins TRBV10-3 to TRBJ2-2; 11 bases are shared with TRBD1. The length of the CDR3 is 14 residues. The germline CDR1 and CDR2 sequences are ENHRY and SYGVKD. V was clipped by 6 bases and J by 7 bases; unmatched bases: 4. CDR3 DNA: TGTGCCATCAGCGGGACAGGGGGGGTCGGGGAGCTGTTTTTT. This sequence encodes CAISGTGGVGELFF.

This chain links TRBV24-1 with TRBJ2-1, with 11 positions matching TRBD2. After removal of 3 bases from V and 7 bases from J, the junction contained 7 bases not matched to a gene. The CDR3 extends over 16 amino acids. Germline assignment: CDR1 KGHDR and CDR2 SFDVKD. The CDR3 DNA reads as TGTGCCACCAGTGATCAACTAGCGGGGGCTGGGAATGAGCAGTTCTTC. This codes for CATSDQLAGAGNEQFF.

This chain uses TRBV6-5 with TRBJ1-3; D not certain. Germline-derived CDR1 and CDR2 are MNHEY and SVGAGI. The CDR3 is 16 residues long. V lost 0 bases, J lost 0 bases, and 9 bases lay in between. The CDR3 is CASSYSDGSSGNTIYF. CDR3 coding DNA: TGTGCCAGCAGTTACTCCGACGGCAGCTCTGGAAACACCATATATTTT.

V and J are TRBV7-2 and TRBJ2-7; a possible D gene is TRBD1 (6 bases). The V gene's germline CDR1 is SGHTA and CDR2 FQGNSA. This CDR3 is built from 14 residues. Trimming took off 5 bases at V and 0 bases at J, with 11 bases between the two ends. The CDR3 spells CASSLDSSSYEQYF. The DNA of the CDR3 is TGTGCCAGCAGCCTGGACAGTAGCTCCTACGAGCAGTACTTC.

This clone occurred once. The chain combines TRBV27 with TRBJ2-1; D gene uncertain. The CDR3 spans 15 residues. Germline CDR1 is MNHEY and CDR2 is SMNVEV (reference sequence). Trimming took 5 bases from V and 4 from J, leaving 15 bases between them. The CDR3 loop is CASSPVGIGYNEQFF. In DNA form, the CDR3 reads TGTGCCAGCAGTCCAGTTGGGATTGGGTACAATGAGCAGTTCTTC.

A note on this clone: The same CDR3 arises from other DNA sequences in this sample as well. The CDR3 coding sequence is TGTGCCAGCAGCTTGGTGGGGGGGGAGACCCAGTACTTC. The encoded protein is CASSLVGGETQYF. The J gene is TRBJ2-5, the V gene TRBV5-4, with TRBD2 matching 7 bases. Germline V lookup: CDR1 SGHNT, CDR2 YYREEE (reference sequence). Trimming took 0 bases from V and 5 from J; bases not matched to a gene: 1. The CDR3 totals 13 residues.

This chain joins TRBV3-1 (or the pseudogene TRBV3-2) and TRBJ1-2; D perhaps matches TRBD1 (5 bases). CDR3 length: 13 amino acids. V was shortened by 4 bases and J by 4 bases, with 10 bases between the two germline ends. Germline V lookup: CDR1 LGHDT, CDR2 YNNKEL (reference sequence). This chain's CDR3 is CASSRDGPYGYTF. The CDR3 DNA is TGTGCCAGCAGCCGGGACGGACCCTATGGCTACACCTTC.

CDR3 residues: CASSEPGGAENTIYF. DNA for the CDR3: TGCGCCAGCAGTGAGCCGGGGGGCGCGGAAAACACCATATATTTT. The gene calls are TRBV10-1 and TRBJ1-3; D is possibly TRBD1 (6 bases). V was cut by 2 bases and J by 6 bases, with 14 bases left in between. The germline CDR1 and CDR2 sequences are WNHNN and SYGVQD (reference sequence). CDR3 length: 15 residues.